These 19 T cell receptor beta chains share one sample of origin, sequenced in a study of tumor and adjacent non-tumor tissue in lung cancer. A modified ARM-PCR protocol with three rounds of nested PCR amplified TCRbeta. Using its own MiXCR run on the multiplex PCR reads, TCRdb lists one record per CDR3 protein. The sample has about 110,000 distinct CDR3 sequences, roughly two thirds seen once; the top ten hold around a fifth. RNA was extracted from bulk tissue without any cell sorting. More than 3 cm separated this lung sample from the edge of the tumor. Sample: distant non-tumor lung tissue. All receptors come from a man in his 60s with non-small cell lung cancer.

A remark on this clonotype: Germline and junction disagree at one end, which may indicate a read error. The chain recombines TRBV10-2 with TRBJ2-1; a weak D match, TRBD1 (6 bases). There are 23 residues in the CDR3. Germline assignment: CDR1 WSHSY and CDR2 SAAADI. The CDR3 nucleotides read TGTGCCAGCAGTGAAGGGTCCGTGGGGGATCAGGGGACAAGAAACCGAAGAAACAATGAGCAGTTCTTC. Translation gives CASSEGSVGDQGTRNRRNNEQFF.

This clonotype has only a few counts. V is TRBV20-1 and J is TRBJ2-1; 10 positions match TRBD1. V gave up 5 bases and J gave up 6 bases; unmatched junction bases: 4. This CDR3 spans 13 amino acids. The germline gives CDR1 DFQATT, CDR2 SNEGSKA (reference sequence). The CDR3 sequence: CSAPRTGGNEQFF. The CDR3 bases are TGCAGTGCTCCCCGGACAGGGGGCAATGAGCAGTTCTTC.

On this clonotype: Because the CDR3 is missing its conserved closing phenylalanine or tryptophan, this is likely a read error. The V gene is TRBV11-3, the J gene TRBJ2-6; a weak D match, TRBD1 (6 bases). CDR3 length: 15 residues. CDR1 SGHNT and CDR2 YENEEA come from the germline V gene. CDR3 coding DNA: TGTGCCAGTAGCCAACAGGGTTCTGGGGCTAACGTCCTGACTTTA. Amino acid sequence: CASSQQGSGANVLTL.

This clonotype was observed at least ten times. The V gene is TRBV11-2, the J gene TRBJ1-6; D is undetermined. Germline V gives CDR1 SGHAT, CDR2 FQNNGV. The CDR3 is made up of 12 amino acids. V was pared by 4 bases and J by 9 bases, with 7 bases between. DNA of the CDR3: TGTGCCAGCAGCTCGGAGGGTTCACCCCTCCACTTT. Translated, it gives CASSSEGSPLHF.

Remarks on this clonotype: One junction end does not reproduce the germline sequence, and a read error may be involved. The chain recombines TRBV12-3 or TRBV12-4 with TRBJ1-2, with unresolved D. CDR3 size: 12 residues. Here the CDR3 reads CACSNLTDGYTF. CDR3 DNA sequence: TGTGCCTGCAGCAATCTCACGGACGGCTACACCTTC.

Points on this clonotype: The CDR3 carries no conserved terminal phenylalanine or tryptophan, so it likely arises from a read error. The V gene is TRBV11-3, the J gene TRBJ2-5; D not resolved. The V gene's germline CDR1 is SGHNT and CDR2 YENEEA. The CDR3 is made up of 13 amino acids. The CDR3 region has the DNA TGTGCCAACAGCGTGTACACCACAGAGACCCAGTACCTC. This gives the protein CANSVYTTETQYL.

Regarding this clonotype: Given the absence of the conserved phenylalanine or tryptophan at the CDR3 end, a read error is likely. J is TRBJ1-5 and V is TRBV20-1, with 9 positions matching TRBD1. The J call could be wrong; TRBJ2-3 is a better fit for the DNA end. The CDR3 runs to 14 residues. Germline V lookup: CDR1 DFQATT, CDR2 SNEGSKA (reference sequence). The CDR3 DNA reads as TGCAGTGCTTCCACAGGGGGCCGAAATCAGCCCCAGTATTCT. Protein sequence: CSASTGGRNQPQYS.

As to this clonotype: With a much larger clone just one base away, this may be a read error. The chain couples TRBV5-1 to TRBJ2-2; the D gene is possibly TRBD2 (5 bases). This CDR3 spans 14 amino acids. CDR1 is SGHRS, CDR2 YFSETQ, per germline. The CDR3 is CASSLDAGNGELLF. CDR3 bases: TGCGCCAGCAGCTTGGATGCCGGTAACGGGGAGCTGCTTTTT.

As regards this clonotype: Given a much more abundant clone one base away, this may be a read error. DNA of the CDR3: TGTGCCAGCAGTCGGGACAGGGCTTTGGATGAGGAGTTCTTC. Residues: CASSRDRALDEEFF. The chain joins TRBV5-4 to TRBJ2-1; TRBD1 matches 9 bases. Germline V gives CDR1 SGHNT, CDR2 YYREEE (reference sequence). This CDR3 has 14 amino acids.

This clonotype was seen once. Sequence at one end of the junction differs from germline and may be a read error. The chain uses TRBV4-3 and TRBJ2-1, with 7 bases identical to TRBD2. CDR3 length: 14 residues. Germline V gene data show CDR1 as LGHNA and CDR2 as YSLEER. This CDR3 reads CTSSPRLAGGEQFF. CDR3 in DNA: TGCACCAGCAGCCCCCGACTAGCCGGCGGGGAGCAGTTCTTC.

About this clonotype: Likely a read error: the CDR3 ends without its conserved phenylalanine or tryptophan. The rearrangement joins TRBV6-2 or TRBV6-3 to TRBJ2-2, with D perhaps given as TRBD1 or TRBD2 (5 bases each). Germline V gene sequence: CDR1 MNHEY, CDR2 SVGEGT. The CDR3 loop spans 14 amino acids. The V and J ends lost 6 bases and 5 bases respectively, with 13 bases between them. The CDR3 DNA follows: TGTGCCAGCAGGCCAGGGAGTGGTACCGGGGAGCTGTTTTCT. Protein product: CASRPGSGTGELFS.

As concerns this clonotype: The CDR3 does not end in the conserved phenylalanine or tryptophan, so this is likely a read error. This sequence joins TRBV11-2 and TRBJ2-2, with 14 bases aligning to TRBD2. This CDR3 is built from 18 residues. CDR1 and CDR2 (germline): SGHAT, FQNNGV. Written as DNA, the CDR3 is TGTGTCAACAGCTCGGGACTAGCGGGAGCGACGAACACCGGGGAGCTGTTTTTA. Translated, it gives CVNSSGLAGATNTGELFL.

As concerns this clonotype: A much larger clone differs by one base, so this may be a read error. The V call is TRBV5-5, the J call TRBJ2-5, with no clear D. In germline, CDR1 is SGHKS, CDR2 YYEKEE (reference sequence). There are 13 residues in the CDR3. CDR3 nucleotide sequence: TGTACCAGCAGCTTAGGGCTTAAAGAGACCCAGTACTTC. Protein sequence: CTSSLGLKETQYF.

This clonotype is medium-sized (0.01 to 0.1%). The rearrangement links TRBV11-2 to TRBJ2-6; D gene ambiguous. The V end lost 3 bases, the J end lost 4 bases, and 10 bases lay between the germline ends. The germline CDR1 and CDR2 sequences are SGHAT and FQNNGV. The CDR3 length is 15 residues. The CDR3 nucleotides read TGTGCCAGCAGCTTGATACCTGGGGGGGCCAACGTCCTGACTTTC. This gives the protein CASSLIPGGANVLTF.

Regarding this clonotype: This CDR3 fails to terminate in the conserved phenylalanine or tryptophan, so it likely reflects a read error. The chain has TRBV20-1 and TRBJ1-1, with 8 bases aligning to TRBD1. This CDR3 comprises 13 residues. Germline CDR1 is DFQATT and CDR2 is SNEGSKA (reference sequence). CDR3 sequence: CSAIQGVNNEAFL. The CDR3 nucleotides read TGCAGTGCTATACAGGGGGTTAACAATGAAGCTTTCCTT.

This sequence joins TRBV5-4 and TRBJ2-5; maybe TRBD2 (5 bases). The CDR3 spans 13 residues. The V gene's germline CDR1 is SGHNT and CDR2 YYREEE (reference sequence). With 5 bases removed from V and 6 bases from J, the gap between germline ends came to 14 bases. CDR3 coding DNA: TGTGCCAGCAGTTTGACACTAGAGAAGACCCAGTACTTC. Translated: CASSLTLEKTQYF.

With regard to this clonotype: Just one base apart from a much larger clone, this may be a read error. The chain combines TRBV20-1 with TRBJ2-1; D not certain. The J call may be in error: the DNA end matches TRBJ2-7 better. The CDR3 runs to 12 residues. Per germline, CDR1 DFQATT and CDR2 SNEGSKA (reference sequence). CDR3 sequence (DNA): TGCAGTGCTAGGGGTTTTATCAATGAGCAGTACTTC. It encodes CSARGFINEQYF.

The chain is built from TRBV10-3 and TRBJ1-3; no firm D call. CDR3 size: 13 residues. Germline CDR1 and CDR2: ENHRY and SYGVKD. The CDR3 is CTVSGDIGNTIYF. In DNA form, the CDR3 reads TGTACCGTCAGCGGAGACATAGGAAACACCATATATTTT.

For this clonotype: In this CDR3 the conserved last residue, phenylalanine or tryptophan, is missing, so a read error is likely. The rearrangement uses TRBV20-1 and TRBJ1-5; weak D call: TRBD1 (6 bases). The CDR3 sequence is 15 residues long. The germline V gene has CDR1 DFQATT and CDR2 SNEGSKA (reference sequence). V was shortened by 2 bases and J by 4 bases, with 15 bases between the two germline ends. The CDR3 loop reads CSARPWDMENQPQHI. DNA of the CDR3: TGCAGTGCTAGACCCTGGGACATGGAAAATCAGCCCCAGCATATT.